The 13 T cell receptor beta chains reported below all come from one sample, sequenced in a study of preoperative IRX-2 immunotherapy in early breast cancer. Sample treatment: preoperative locoregional IRX-2 cytokine immunotherapy. Libraries were prepared by immunoSEQ multiplex PCR; TCRdb keeps only in-frame clonotypes and omits some of them. The sample comprises tens of thousands of clones, 80% to 90% of which are singletons, and about 1.5% rests with the top ten. The sequenced sample was lymph node tissue, obtained after IRX-2 immunotherapy. Receptors were obtained from a human donor with breast cancer.

Written as DNA, the CDR3 is TGTGCCAGCAGCCAAGTGGGGTTCCCGAACACTGAAGCTTTCTTT. Translation: CASSQVGFPNTEAFF. The chain employs TRBV14 and TRBJ1-1; D is unclear. V was cut by 1 base and J by 1 base, with 10 bases left in between. CDR1 and CDR2 (germline): SGHDN, FVKESK. This CDR3 has 15 residues.

The chain employs TRBV5-1 and TRBJ1-1, with 9 bases identical to TRBD1. Germline V lookup: CDR1 SGHRS, CDR2 YFSETQ. The CDR3 has 15 amino acids. The V gene end was trimmed by 3 bases and the J gene end by 8 bases; junction bases not matched to a gene: 11. The CDR3 bases are TGCGCCAGCAGCTCGGGAGGGACAGGGTTGTCCGAAGCTTTCTTT. It is translated as CASSSGGTGLSEAFF.

The gene calls are TRBV28 and TRBJ1-3; 7 bases are a match to TRBD1. After removal of 1 base from V and 4 bases from J, the junction contained 7 bases not matched to a gene. Germline CDR1 reads MDHEN; CDR2 reads SYDVKM. This CDR3 spans 16 amino acids. The CDR3 DNA reads as TGTGCCAGCAGTTTATCGGACAGGATGGGAGGAAACACCATATATTTT. It specifies CASSLSDRMGGNTIYF.

This clone was seen a few times. The chain joins TRBV11-3 to TRBJ1-3; tentatively, D is TRBD1 (5 bases). Trimming left V 5 bases short and J 3 bases short, with 14 bases between. The CDR3 covers 15 residues. The germline V gene encodes CDR1 SGHNT and CDR2 YENEEA. CDR3 loop: CASSPRWGDGNTIYF. DNA of the CDR3: TGTGCCAGCAGCCCCCGGTGGGGGGATGGAAACACCATATATTTT.

This chain connects TRBV1 to TRBJ2-7; the tabulated D call, TRBD2, remains unverified against the DNA. TRBV1 is an annotated pseudogene. CDR3 size: 15 residues. CDR3 nucleotide sequence: TGCGCCAGCAGCCAAGGACTAGCGGGGACCTACGAGCAGTACTTC. It specifies CASSQGLAGTYEQYF.

The CDR3 DNA reads as TGTGCCAGTAGCGTTCCTGGGCAGGGCAACGAGCAGTACTTC. Protein: CASSVPGQGNEQYF. The chain employs TRBV19 and TRBJ2-7, with TRBD1 as a possible D gene (5 bases). The V and J ends lost 6 bases and 5 bases respectively, with 17 bases between them. CDR3 length: 14 residues. Germline V lookup: CDR1 LNHDA, CDR2 SQIVND (reference sequence). The entire variable domain, with the rest obtained from reference TRBV19 and TRBJ2-7, is as follows: DGGITQSPKYLFRKEGQNVTLSCEQNLNHDAMYWYRQDPGQGLRLIYYSQIVNDFQKGDIAEGYSVSREKKESFPLTVTSAQKNPTAFYLCASSVPGQGNEQYFGPGTRLTVT.

The genes are TRBV19 and TRBJ1-5; D is unclear. The V gene's germline CDR1 is LNHDA and CDR2 SQIVND (reference sequence). The CDR3 sequence is 14 residues long. Trimming removed 3 bases at V and 1 base at J, with 7 bases between. The CDR3 coding sequence is TGTGCCAGTAGTATTATCGGAAGCAATCAGCCCCAGCATTTT. Amino acid sequence: CASSIIGSNQPQHF. Combining the CDR3 with reference TRBV19 and TRBJ1-5 gives the whole variable domain DGGITQSPKYLFRKEGQNVTLSCEQNLNHDAMYWYRQDPGQGLRLIYYSQIVNDFQKGDIAEGYSVSREKKESFPLTVTSAQKNPTAFYLCASSIIGSNQPQHFGDGTRLSIL.

This sequence joins TRBV28 and TRBJ2-3; 10 bases line up with TRBD2. The CDR3 consists of 16 residues. From germline, CDR1 is MDHEN and CDR2 SYDVKM. V dropped 8 bases and J dropped 2; count of bases not matched to a gene: 10. The CDR3 here is CASPTAGGPITDTQYF. The CDR3 coding sequence is TGTGCCAGCCCTACAGCGGGGGGGCCCATCACAGATACGCAGTATTTT.

The chain carries TRBV11-3 and TRBJ1-5, with D hard to call. There are 15 residues in the CDR3. The ends were cut back, 5 bases at V and 0 bases at J, with 11 bases in the middle. The V gene's germline CDR1 is SGHNT and CDR2 YENEEA. The CDR3 protein is CASSADQYSNQPQHF. In DNA form, the CDR3 reads TGTGCCAGCAGCGCAGACCAGTATAGCAATCAGCCCCAGCATTTT.

CDR3 loop: CASSLSGNSGNTIYF. The CDR3 DNA reads TGTGCCAGCAGCTTGTCCGGAAACTCTGGAAACACCATATATTTT. The chain recombines TRBV11-3 with TRBJ1-3; D is uncertain. Deletions cut 3 bases from V and 0 bases from J, with 9 bases between. The CDR3 totals 15 residues. Germline V lookup: CDR1 SGHNT, CDR2 YENEEA.

V usage is TRBV19 and J usage is TRBJ2-7, with D possibly being TRBD1 (6 bases). Germline assignment: CDR1 LNHDA and CDR2 SQIVND (reference sequence). Trimming stripped 5 bases from V and 3 bases from J, with 14 bases between. This CDR3 spans 14 amino acids. Written as DNA, the CDR3 is TGTGCCAGTAGTCGTGGGCTAGGGGGCTACGAGCAGTACTTC. Translating gives CASSRGLGGYEQYF.

The rearrangement joins TRBV6-8 to TRBJ1-1; weak D call: TRBD1 (6 bases). The CDR3 is 14 residues long. CDR1 is MNHGY and CDR2 is SAAAGT in the germline V gene. V lost 6 bases and J 1 base, leaving 12 bases between the germline ends. The CDR3 DNA reads as TGTGCCAGCAGATTGGGACACCAGAACACTGAAGCTTTCTTT. Amino acid sequence: CASRLGHQNTEAFF.

This clone was observed a single time. The rearrangement joins TRBV11-3 to TRBJ1-2, with D unresolved. The CDR3 extends over 14 amino acids. Germline CDR1 SGHNT, CDR2 YENEEA. V gave up 3 bases and J gave up 1 base, with 9 bases separating them. In nucleotides, the CDR3 is TGTGCCAGCAGCTTGGCCAAGAGTAACTATGGCTACACCTTC. As protein: CASSLAKSNYGYTF.